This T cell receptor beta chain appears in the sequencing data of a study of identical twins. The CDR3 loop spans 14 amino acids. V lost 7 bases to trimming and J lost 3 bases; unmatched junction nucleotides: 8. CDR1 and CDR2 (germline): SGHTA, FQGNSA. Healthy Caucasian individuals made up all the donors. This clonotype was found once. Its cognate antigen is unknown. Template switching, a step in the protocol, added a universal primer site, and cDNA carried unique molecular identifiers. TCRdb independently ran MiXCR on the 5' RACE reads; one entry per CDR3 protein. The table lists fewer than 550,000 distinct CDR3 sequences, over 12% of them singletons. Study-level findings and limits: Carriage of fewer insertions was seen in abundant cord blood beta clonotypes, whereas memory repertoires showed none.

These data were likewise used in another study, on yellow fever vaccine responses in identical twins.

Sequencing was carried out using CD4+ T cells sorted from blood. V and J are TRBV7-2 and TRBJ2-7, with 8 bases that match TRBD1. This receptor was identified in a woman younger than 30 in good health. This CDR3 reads CASTQGAWGYEQYF. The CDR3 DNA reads TGTGCCAGCACCCAGGGGGCATGGGGCTACGAGCAGTACTTC.